This is a list of T cell receptor beta chains from one sample in a study of blood T cell repertoires in COVID-19. The assay was immunoSEQ multiplex PCR, and TCRdb's table has in-frame clones only and misses some. Here the sample spans roughly 290,000 clones, about 90% being singletons. Input material: peripheral blood. The receptors were sampled from a woman aged 45-59 years who had recovered from COVID-19. Each CDR3 is given with its conserved first and last residue. Fields, in order: V gene, clone size, D gene, J gene, CDR3 DNA, CDR3 protein. A D gene is named only where the DNA matches it firmly. Rows give clone size only sometimes, using once, few, many, or a class for an expanded clone.

>TRBV30|NA|TRBD1|TRBJ1-4
TGTGCCTGGAGTTTTCGCCCCGGGACAGCAATAGGTTTGCGTGAAAAACTGTTTTTT
CAWSFRPGTAIGLREKLFF
>TRBV7-9|once|NA|TRBJ2-5
TGTGCCAGCAGCTTCGAGTACGGGACCCAGTACTTC
CASSFEYGTQYF
>TRBV30|NA|TRBD2|TRBJ2-4
TGTGCCTGGAGTGCCGGGGGGTCCAAAAACATTCAGTACTTC
CAWSAGGSKNIQYF
>TRBV19|few|TRBD1|TRBJ1-5
TGTGCCAGTAGTATACGGGCAGGGGGCGGTCAGCCCCAGCATTTT
CASSIRAGGGQPQHF
>TRBV7-8|NA|TRBD1|TRBJ1-5
TGTGCCAGCAGCTTTGACAGGGGTTCTAGCAATCAGCCCCAGCATTTT
CASSFDRGSSNQPQHF
>TRBV5-1|NA|NA|TRBJ1-1
TGCGCCAGCAGCCCATGGGGGGAGAACACTGAAGCTTTCTTT
CASSPWGENTEAFF
>TRBV2|once|TRBD1|TRBJ1-1
TGTGCCAGCAGATCCCGGGACAGGGGGAACACTGAAGCTTTCTTT
CASRSRDRGNTEAFF
>TRBV9|NA|NA|TRBJ2-1
TGTGCCAGCAACGCGCATAGCGGCTCTGAGCAGTTCTTC
CASNAHSGSEQFF
>TRBV21-1|many|NA|TRBJ1-5
TGTGCCAGCAGAGAGACAGGGGGCGAGGGCAATCAGCCCCAGCATTTT
CASRETGGEGNQPQHF
>TRBV30|once|NA|TRBJ2-3
TGTGCCTGGACCGCAGGGGTTACCCAGACAGATACGCAGTATTTT
CAWTAGVTQTDTQYF
>TRBV4-1|NA|TRBD1|TRBJ1-5
TGCGCCAGCAGCTCGATGTTGGGACAGTTAAATCAGCCCCAGCATTTT
CASSSMLGQLNQPQHF
>TRBV10-3|NA|TRBD2|TRBJ2-3
TGTGCCATCAGTGAAACGGGAGGGCCGGATACGCAGTATTTT
CAISETGGPDTQYF
>TRBV24-1|NA|NA|TRBJ2-6
TGTGCCACTGGGGAGTCTGGGGCCAACGTCCTGACTTTC
CATGESGANVLTF
>TRBV11-2|NA|NA|TRBJ1-2
TGTGCCAGCAGCTTAGACAGGACTCTCATCTATGGCTACACCTTC
CASSLDRTLIYGYTF
>TRBV9|NA|NA|TRBJ1-4
TGTGCCAGCAGCAGGGGTCGTACCACTAATGAAAAACTGTTTTTT
CASSRGRTTNEKLFF
>TRBV6-1|NA|NA|TRBJ1-3
TGTGCCAGCAGTGAACAGGGGCGAAACACCATATATTTT
CASSEQGRNTIYF
>TRBV10-3|NA|NA|TRBJ1-5
TGTGCCATCAGGACCCCAGGGGCCCTCACCCTATTTTATAGCAATCAGCCCCAGCATTTT
CAIRTPGALTLFYSNQPQHF
>TRBV27|NA|TRBD2|TRBJ2-1
TGTGCCAGCAAGAGGGCGGGAGGGCACAATGAGCAGTTCTTC
CASKRAGGHNEQFF
>TRBV4-3|NA|TRBD2|TRBJ2-2
TGCGCCAGCAGCGAGAAGCCGGGAGGAGGCACCGGGGAGCTGTTTTTT
CASSEKPGGGTGELFF
>TRBV27|once|TRBD1|TRBJ1-1
TGTGCCAGCAGCAATTATTTGCCCAGACAGGGGGCGACTGAAGCTTTCTTT
CASSNYLPRQGATEAFF
>TRBV7-6|once|TRBD1|TRBJ1-1
TGTGCCAGCAGCTCGGGACAGGAGAACACTGAAGCTTTCTTT
CASSSGQENTEAFF
>TRBV7-2|NA|TRBD2|TRBJ2-2
TGTGCCAGCAGCCTACCGGGACTAGTACTGTCCGGGGAGCTGTTTTTT
CASSLPGLVLSGELFF
>TRBV25-1|NA|NA|TRBJ1-1
TGTGCCAGCAGTGACGTTCGCACTGAAGCTTTCTTT
CASSDVRTEAFF
>TRBV5-1|once|NA|TRBJ1-2
TGCGCCAGCAGCTTGGAACAACCAGCTAACTATGGCTACACCTTC
CASSLEQPANYGYTF
>TRBV2|NA|TRBD1|TRBJ1-4
TGTGCCAGCAGTGTTACAGGGGCCCAACTGTTTTTT
CASSVTGAQLFF
>TRBV14|few|NA|TRBJ1-2
TGTGCCAGCAGCCAGCCTGGGGCACACTATGGCTACACCTTC
CASSQPGAHYGYTF
>TRBV4-1|NA|NA|TRBJ1-5
TGCGCCAGCAGCCAATCCCGGGGAAGTAATCAGCCCCAGCATTTT
CASSQSRGSNQPQHF
>TRBV24-1|NA|TRBD1|TRBJ2-7
TGTGCCACCAGTAAGGGCAGGGGGTCCTACGAGCAGTACTTC
CATSKGRGSYEQYF
>TRBV29-1|few|NA|TRBJ1-2
TGCAGCGTTGAAGCACCCGGACAGATCTATGGCTACACCTTC
CSVEAPGQIYGYTF
>TRBV7-3|NA|NA|TRBJ2-1
TGTGCCAGCAGCTTGGCCAGCGGTAGGCAGTTCTTC
CASSLASGRQFF
>TRBV18|NA|NA|TRBJ1-6
TGTGCCAGCTCACCACCCTATTCACCCCTCCACTTT
CASSPPYSPLHF
>TRBV4-3|NA|NA|TRBJ1-1
TGCGCCAGCAGCCTCGGAGGCAAAATGAACACTGAAGCTTTCTTT
CASSLGGKMNTEAFF
>TRBV6-5|NA|NA|TRBJ2-7
TGTGCCACGACCAGGGACTCCTACGAGCAGTACTTC
CATTRDSYEQYF
>TRBV5-1|NA|NA|TRBJ2-1
TGCGCCAGCAGCCTTACAGAAGGTGAGCAGTTCTTC
CASSLTEGEQFF
>TRBV4-3|NA|TRBD1|TRBJ1-4
TGCGCCAGCAGCCAAGGACAGGGGACTAATGAAAAACTGTTTTTT
CASSQGQGTNEKLFF
>TRBV28|NA|TRBD1|TRBJ1-1
TGTGCCAGCAGGGAGGAACAGGGGTTTGACACTGAAGCTTTCTTT
CASREEQGFDTEAFF
>TRBV7-3|NA|TRBD1|TRBJ2-7
TGTGCCAGCAGCTTGGCCGGGACAGGGCAGGAGCAGTACTTC
CASSLAGTGQEQYF
>TRBV5-6|NA|NA|TRBJ2-5
TGTGCCAGCAGCCCGAGATACAGGGAAAGTGAGACCCAGTACTTC
CASSPRYRESETQYF
>TRBV25-1|NA|TRBD1|TRBJ2-7
TGTGCCAGCAGTGTCCGGACAGGATCCTACGAGCAGTACTTC
CASSVRTGSYEQYF
>TRBV10-3|NA|TRBD2|TRBJ2-1
TGTGCCATCAGTGAGTTCTTAGATCGAGCGGGGAGCTCCTACAATGAGCAGTTCTTC
CAISEFLDRAGSSYNEQFF
>TRBV12-3/TRBV12-4|NA|NA|TRBJ2-2
TGTGCCAGCACCCCGGGGGCCGGGGAGCTGTTTTTT
CASTPGAGELFF
>TRBV28|NA|NA|TRBJ1-2
TGTGCCAGCAGACTCAGGGGTGTGGGCTACACCTTC
CASRLRGVGYTF
>TRBV30|NA|TRBD1|TRBJ2-5
TGTGCCTGGTCGACAGGGGAGTACCAAGAGACCCAGTACTTC
CAWSTGEYQETQYF
>TRBV6-2/TRBV6-3|NA|NA|TRBJ1-1
TGTGCCAGCAGTTACCCGGTGATGAACACTGAAGCTTTCTTT
CASSYPVMNTEAFF
>TRBV28|NA|TRBD1|TRBJ2-1
TGTGCCAGCAGCCCGCCCAATCCGGGACAGGAGAACAATGAGCAGTTCTTC
CASSPPNPGQENNEQFF
>TRBV4-3|NA|NA|TRBJ1-2
TGCGCCAGCAGCCAAGATGATAGTCGACAGTTACCCTATGGCTACACCTTC
CASSQDDSRQLPYGYTF
>TRBV10-3|NA|NA|TRBJ2-7
TGTGCCACTGGGGTAGGTGGGGGGTCCTACGAGCAGTACTTC
CATGVGGGSYEQYF
>TRBV4-3|NA|TRBD2|TRBJ2-3
TGCGCCAGCAGCCATTATAGCGGGATCACAGATACGCAGTATTTT
CASSHYSGITDTQYF
>TRBV6-2/TRBV6-3|NA|NA|TRBJ2-5
TGTGCCAGCAGTTACCGGGCGGGTAATCAAGAGACCCAGTACTTC
CASSYRAGNQETQYF
>TRBV28|NA|NA|TRBJ1-5
TGTGCCAGCAGTTCCTTTCTGAGCGGGAGCAATCAGCCCCAGCATTTT
CASSSFLSGSNQPQHF
>TRBV5-6|NA|NA|TRBJ2-5
TGTGCCAGCTCCTCTCAAGCTGCCGAGACCCAGTACTTC
CASSSQAAETQYF
>TRBV28|NA|TRBD1|TRBJ1-1
TGTGCCAGCGGTGAGGACAGGGGACGTACTGAAGCTTTCTTT
CASGEDRGRTEAFF
>TRBV7-8|NA|TRBD1|TRBJ1-5
TGTGCCAGCAGCTTAGGGACAGGGGTTTTTCAGCCCCAGCATTTT
CASSLGTGVFQPQHF
>TRBV4-1|NA|TRBD1|TRBJ2-1
TGCGCCAGCAGCCAAGGCACAGGGGGCCCCTACAATGAGCAGTTCTTC
CASSQGTGGPYNEQFF
>TRBV9|NA|TRBD2|TRBJ2-7
TGTGCCAGCAGCGGACGCCGAACACTAGCGGGTGAGGGCGAGCAGTACTTC
CASSGRRTLAGEGEQYF
>TRBV5-6|NA|NA|TRBJ2-3
TGTGCCAGCAGCTTGGAGGGATTCCCCGGGGCAGATACGCAGTATTTT
CASSLEGFPGADTQYF
>TRBV19|NA|TRBD2|TRBJ2-3
TGTGCCAGTACCCAATTCGGGGGGACGGTCGACCCAGATACGCAGTATTTT
CASTQFGGTVDPDTQYF
>TRBV19|NA|NA|TRBJ2-3
TGTGCCAGTAGTATGAGTCCTGCCGATACGCAGTATTTT
CASSMSPADTQYF
>TRBV6-5|few|TRBD1|TRBJ1-2
TGTGCCAGCAGCCAGACAGGGTACGGCTATGGCTACACCTTC
CASSQTGYGYGYTF